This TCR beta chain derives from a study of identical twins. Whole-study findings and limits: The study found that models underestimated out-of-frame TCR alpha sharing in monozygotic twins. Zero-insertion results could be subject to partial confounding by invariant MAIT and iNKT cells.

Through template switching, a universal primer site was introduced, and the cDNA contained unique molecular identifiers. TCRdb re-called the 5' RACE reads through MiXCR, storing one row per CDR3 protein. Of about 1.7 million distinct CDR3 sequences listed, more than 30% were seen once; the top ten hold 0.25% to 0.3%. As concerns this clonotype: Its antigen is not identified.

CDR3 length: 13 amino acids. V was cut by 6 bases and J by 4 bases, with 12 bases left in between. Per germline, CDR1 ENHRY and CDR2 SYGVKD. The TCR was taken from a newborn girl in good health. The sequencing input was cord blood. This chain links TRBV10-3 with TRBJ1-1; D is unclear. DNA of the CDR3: TGTGCCATCAGCCTCGGCGGGAGCACTGAAGCTTTCTTT. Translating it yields CAISLGGSTEAFF.